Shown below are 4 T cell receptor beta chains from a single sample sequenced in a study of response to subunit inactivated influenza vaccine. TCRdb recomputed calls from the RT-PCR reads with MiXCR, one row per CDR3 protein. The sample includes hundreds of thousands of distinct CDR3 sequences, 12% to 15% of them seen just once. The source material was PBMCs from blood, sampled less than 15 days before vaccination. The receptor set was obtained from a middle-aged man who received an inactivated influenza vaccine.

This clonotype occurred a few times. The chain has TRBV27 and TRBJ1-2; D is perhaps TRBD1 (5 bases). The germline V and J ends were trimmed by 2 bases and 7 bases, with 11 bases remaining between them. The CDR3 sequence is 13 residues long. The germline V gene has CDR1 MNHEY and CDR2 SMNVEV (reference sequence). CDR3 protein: CASSLRGRAGYTF. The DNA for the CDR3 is TGTGCCAGCAGTTTACGTGGCAGGGCTGGCTACACCTTC.

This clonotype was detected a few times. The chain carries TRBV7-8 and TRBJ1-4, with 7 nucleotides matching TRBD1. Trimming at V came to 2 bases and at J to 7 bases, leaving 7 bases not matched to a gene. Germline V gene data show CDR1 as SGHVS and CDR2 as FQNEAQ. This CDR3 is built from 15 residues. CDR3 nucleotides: TGTGCCAGCAGCTTAAAGGGGCAGGGGGGTGAAAAACTGTTTTTT. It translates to CASSLKGQGGEKLFF.

This CDR3 reads CSVGARGGSPHEQFF. Written as DNA, the CDR3 is TGCAGCGTTGGGGCCCGGGGCGGGAGCCCCCATGAGCAGTTCTTC. J is TRBJ2-1 and V is TRBV29-1; 7 bases agree with TRBD2. The CDR3 contains 15 residues. Unmatched junction bases numbered 14, after V lost 4 bases and J lost 8 bases. Looked up from germline, CDR1 is SQVTM and CDR2 is ANQGSEA.

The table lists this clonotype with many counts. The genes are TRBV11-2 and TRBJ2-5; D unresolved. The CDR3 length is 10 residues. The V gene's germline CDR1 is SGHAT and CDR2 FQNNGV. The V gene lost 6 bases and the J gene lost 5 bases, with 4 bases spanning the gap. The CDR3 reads CASSHETQYF. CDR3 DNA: TGTGCCAGCAGTCATGAGACCCAGTACTTC.